This entry concerns a single TCR beta chain. Its antigen is as yet unknown. The data originate from a study of CD8+ T cells in alopecia areata. Study observations and caveats: Possibly as an HLA-related effect, TCR sharing across patients appeared less clear than in mice.

Germline V lookup: CDR1 MDHEN, CDR2 SYDVKM. The trim removed 3 bases at V and 3 bases at J, leaving 11 bases unmatched. CDR3 length: 17 residues. Extracted from the samples, RNA was reverse transcribed into cDNA to serve as the sequencing template. Clones were read by immunoSEQ multiplex PCR, and TCRdb kept only the in-frame ones, dropping some. The table records approximately 30,000 clones, roughly 58% of them present only once. The receptor was derived from a human donor with alopecia areata. The sample comprised NKG2D-high CD8+ T cells sorted from blood. The V and J genes are TRBV28 and TRBJ2-1; TRBD2 agrees at 7 bases. The CDR3 sequence is CASSFPAAGEVYNEQFF. The CDR3 nucleotides read TGTGCCAGCAGTTTCCCCGCCGCGGGAGAGGTCTACAATGAGCAGTTCTTC.